These T cell receptor beta chains were read from a single sample in a study of cytomegalovirus exposure and HLA in healthy donors. The data were produced by immunoSEQ multiplex PCR, yet TCRdb's version contains in-frame clones alone and is incomplete. This table holds some 89,000 clones, 78% found once. Source material: PBMCs. These receptors were collected from a woman aged 40 to 49 in good health and CMV-seropositive. Both conserved end residues are part of each CDR3. A D gene is named only where the DNA matches it firmly. Clone sizes are given selectively: once, few, many, or a class where the clone is expanded.

V gene	J gene	clone size	D gene	CDR3 DNA	CDR3 protein
TRBV27	TRBJ2-3	.	.	TGTGCCAGCAGTTTGGGGCTATCCGTCACAGATACGCAGTATTTT	CASSLGLSVTDTQYF
TRBV10-3	TRBJ2-1	.	.	TGTGCCATCAGTGGGGGTCTAGCACCCTACAATGAGCAGTTCTTC	CAISGGLAPYNEQFF
TRBV7-9	TRBJ2-5	.	.	TGTGCCAGCAGGGACTCGAATAAAGAGACCCAGTACTTC	CASRDSNKETQYF
TRBV27	TRBJ2-1	once	.	TGTGCCAGCAGTTTATCGTTCGCCGCCGGGAGCCGGGTGTACAATGAGCAGTTCTTC	CASSLSFAAGSRVYNEQFF
TRBV21-1	TRBJ2-7	few	.	TGTGCCAGCAGCAAAAAGGACCGGGGGATAGGAATCTACGAGCAGTACTTC	CASSKKDRGIGIYEQYF
TRBV5-4	TRBJ1-2	once	.	TGTGCCAGCAGCTGGGAGGCAGGGGGCTACACCTTC	CASSWEAGGYTF
TRBV19	TRBJ2-5	.	.	TGTGCCAGTAGTATTCGGTGGGAGACCCAGTACTTC	CASSIRWETQYF
TRBV19	TRBJ1-2	.	TRBD1	TGTGCCAGTAGAGGACAGGGAGGCGTTGGGGACTATGGCTACACCTTC	CASRGQGGVGDYGYTF
TRBV7-6	TRBJ2-7	.	.	TGTGCCAGCAGCACAAAGGGGGGGCGCGAGCAGTACTTC	CASSTKGGREQYF
TRBV29-1	TRBJ2-5	.	TRBD1	TGCAGCGTCCCGACAGGGGGTTCGGGGGAGACCCAGTACTTC	CSVPTGGSGETQYF
TRBV2	TRBJ2-1	.	.	TGTGCCAGCAGTGAACCCGATGAGCAGTTCTTC	CASSEPDEQFF
TRBV6-1	TRBJ2-5	.	.	TGTGCCAGCAGTGACCCCTGGGAGCAGTACTTC	CASSDPWEQYF
TRBV7-9	TRBJ2-7	once	TRBD2	TGTGCCAGCAGCCCGGGACTAGTTTTCGACGAGCAGTACTTC	CASSPGLVFDEQYF
TRBV2	TRBJ2-5	few	.	TGTGCCAGCAGTGACATCAGCGGAGCGGAGACCCAGTACTTC	CASSDISGAETQYF
TRBV14	TRBJ2-1	.	TRBD2	TGTGCCAGCAGCCGGACTAGCGGAGCATTTGGGGGGTTCTTC	CASSRTSGAFGGFF
TRBV4-1	TRBJ2-3	.	.	TGCGCCAGCAGAGCTAGGTTCCCGGGCACAGATACGCAGTATTTT	CASRARFPGTDTQYF
TRBV2	TRBJ2-7	.	TRBD2	TGTGCCAGCAGGGCTAGCGGGATAAAGAGGGCCTACGAGCAGTACTTC	CASRASGIKRAYEQYF
TRBV28	TRBJ2-1	.	.	TGTGCCAGCAGGGGGGGTACCGCTCCTTTAAGCTCCTACAATGAGCAGTTCTTC	CASRGGTAPLSSYNEQFF
TRBV30	TRBJ1-1	.	.	TGTGCCTGGAGCGTCCAGGAGGACACTGAAGCTTTCTTT	CAWSVQEDTEAFF
TRBV19	TRBJ2-2	.	.	TGTGCCAGTAGTATAGTTCTTAGCGGGAACACCGGGGAGCTGTTTTTT	CASSIVLSGNTGELFF
TRBV5-4	TRBJ2-7	.	.	TGTGCCAGCAGTCCGGGTCCCCAAATTGACGAGCAGTACTTC	CASSPGPQIDEQYF
TRBV10-3	TRBJ2-1	.	.	TGTGCCATCAGTGAGTCCGCGATTGAGCAGTTCTTC	CAISESAIEQFF
TRBV7-3	TRBJ1-4	.	.	TGTGCCAGACCCAGACAGGATAATGAAAAACTGTTTTTT	CARPRQDNEKLFF
TRBV11-2	TRBJ2-7	once	.	TGTGCCAGCAGCTTAGATCAGACACTGAGCTCCTACGAGCAGTACTTC	CASSLDQTLSSYEQYF
TRBV29-1	TRBJ1-1	.	.	TGCAGCGTCTCCTGGGGCGTAGACACTGAAGCTTTCTTT	CSVSWGVDTEAFF
TRBV6-1	TRBJ2-1	.	TRBD2	TGTGCCAGCAGTGAGGTTGAAGCGGGAGGGGTCAATGAGCAGTTCTTC	CASSEVEAGGVNEQFF
TRBV5-1	TRBJ1-3	once	.	TGCGCCAGCAGCTTGGGCGGGAGGAGCTCTGGAAACACCATATATTTT	CASSLGGRSSGNTIYF
TRBV28	TRBJ2-7	.	.	TGTGCCAGCAGTGGGCGACAGTTTGGCTCCTACGAGCAGTACTTC	CASSGRQFGSYEQYF
TRBV28	TRBJ2-3	.	.	TGTGCCAGCAGTTGGGTCCAGGGAAGAACAGATACGCAGTATTTT	CASSWVQGRTDTQYF
TRBV29-1	TRBJ2-5	.	.	TGCAGCGTTGAGAGGCAGGGTTCAGGGACCCAGTACTTC	CSVERQGSGTQYF
TRBV30	TRBJ2-2	.	.	TGTGCCTGGAGTCCCACATGGAACACCGGGGAGCTGTTTTTT	CAWSPTWNTGELFF
TRBV7-6	TRBJ2-7	.	.	TGTGCCAGCAGTAGGAGGGCTGAAAGCGAGCAGTACTTC	CASSRRAESEQYF
TRBV9	TRBJ2-3	.	.	TGTGCCAGCAGCGTAGGGAGACTGGAGACAGATACGCAGTATTTT	CASSVGRLETDTQYF
TRBV28	TRBJ1-2	.	.	TGTGCCAGCAGGGCGCAGGTTAAAGGCTACACCTTC	CASRAQVKGYTF
TRBV5-1	TRBJ2-1	.	.	TGCGCCAGCAGCTCTACTGGTCGAACCGATGAGCAGTTCTTC	CASSSTGRTDEQFF
TRBV7-2	TRBJ2-3	.	TRBD1	TGTGCCAGCAGCTCGGGGGGGGACAGGGGTACTCATACGCAGTATTTT	CASSSGGDRGTHTQYF
TRBV2	TRBJ1-2	.	.	TGTGCCAGCAGTTTACAGGTTGGCTACACCTTC	CASSLQVGYTF
TRBV6-1	TRBJ2-1	.	.	TGTGCCAGCAGTGAATTCAACAATGAGCAGTTCTTC	CASSEFNNEQFF
TRBV2	TRBJ1-6	once	.	TGTGCCAGCAGTGAATGGGGAGAATCTAGCTCCTATAATTCACCCCTCCACTTT	CASSEWGESSSYNSPLHF
TRBV6-1	TRBJ1-6	.	TRBD1	TGTGCCAGCGGACCGGGACAGGGAAGCACCCTCCACTTT	CASGPGQGSTLHF
TRBV5-1	TRBJ2-1	.	.	TGCGCCAGCAGCTCCTCCAATGAGCAGTTCTTC	CASSSSNEQFF